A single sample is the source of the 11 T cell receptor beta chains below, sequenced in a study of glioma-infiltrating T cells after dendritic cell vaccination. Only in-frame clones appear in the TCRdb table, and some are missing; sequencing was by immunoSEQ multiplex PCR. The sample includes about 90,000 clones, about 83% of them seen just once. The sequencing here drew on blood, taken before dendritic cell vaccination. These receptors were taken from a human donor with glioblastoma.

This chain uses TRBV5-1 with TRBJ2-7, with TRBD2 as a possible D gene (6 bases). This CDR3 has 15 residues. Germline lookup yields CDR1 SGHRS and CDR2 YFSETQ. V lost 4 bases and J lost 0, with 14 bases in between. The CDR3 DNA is TGCGCCAGCAGCCCTGGGAGGACCAGCTCCTACGAGCAGTACTTC. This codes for CASSPGRTSSYEQYF.

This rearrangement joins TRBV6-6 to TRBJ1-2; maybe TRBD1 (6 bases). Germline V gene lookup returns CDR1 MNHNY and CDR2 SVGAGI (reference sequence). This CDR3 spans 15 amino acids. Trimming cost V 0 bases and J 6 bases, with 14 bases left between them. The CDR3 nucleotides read TGTGCCAGCAGTTACTCGAGTACAGGGCGAGATGGCTACACCTTC. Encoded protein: CASSYSSTGRDGYTF.

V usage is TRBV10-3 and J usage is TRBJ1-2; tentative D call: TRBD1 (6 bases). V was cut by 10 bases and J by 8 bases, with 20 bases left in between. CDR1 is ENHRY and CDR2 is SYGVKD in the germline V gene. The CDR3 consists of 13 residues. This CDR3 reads CATSADRERGYTF. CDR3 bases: TGTGCCACCTCCGCGGACAGAGAAAGGGGCTACACCTTC.

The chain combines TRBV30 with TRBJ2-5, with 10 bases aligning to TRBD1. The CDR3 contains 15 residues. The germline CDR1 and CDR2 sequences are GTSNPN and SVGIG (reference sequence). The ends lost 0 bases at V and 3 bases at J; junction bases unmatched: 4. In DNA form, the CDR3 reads TGTGCCTGGAGTGTACGGACAGGGGGTGAAGAGACCCAGTACTTC. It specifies CAWSVRTGGEETQYF.

The CDR3 protein is CAWSAWTGKGEKLFF. The CDR3 nucleotides read TGTGCCTGGAGTGCCTGGACAGGGAAGGGCGAAAAACTGTTTTTT. V gene TRBV30 combines with J gene TRBJ1-4; 8 bases align to TRBD1. CDR3 size: 15 residues. Trimming at V came to 1 base and at J to 8 bases, leaving 9 bases not matched to a gene. The germline gives CDR1 GTSNPN, CDR2 SVGIG (reference sequence).

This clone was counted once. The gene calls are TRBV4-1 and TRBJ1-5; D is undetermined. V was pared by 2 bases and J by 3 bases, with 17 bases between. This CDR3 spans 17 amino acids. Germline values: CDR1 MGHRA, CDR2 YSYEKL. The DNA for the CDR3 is TGCGCCAGCAGCCAAAGTGGCGGGAGAAAGATCAATCAGCCCCAGCATTTT. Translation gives CASSQSGGRKINQPQHF.

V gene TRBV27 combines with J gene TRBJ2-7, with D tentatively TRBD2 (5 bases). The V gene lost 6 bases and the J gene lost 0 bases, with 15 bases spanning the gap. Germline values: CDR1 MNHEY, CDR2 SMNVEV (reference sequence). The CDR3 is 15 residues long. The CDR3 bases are TGTGCCAGCAGCCTCTCCGGGATTCCCTCCTACGAGCAGTACTTC. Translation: CASSLSGIPSYEQYF.

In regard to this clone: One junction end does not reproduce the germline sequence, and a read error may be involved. The CDR3 loop is CASPQGVSVF. Written as DNA, the CDR3 is TGTGCCAGCCCTCAGGGGGTGTCGGTCTTT. The chain recombines TRBV7-2 with TRBJ1-1; TRBD1 agrees at 7 bases. The CDR3 is 10 amino acids. Germline CDR1 reads SGHTA; CDR2 reads FQGNSA.

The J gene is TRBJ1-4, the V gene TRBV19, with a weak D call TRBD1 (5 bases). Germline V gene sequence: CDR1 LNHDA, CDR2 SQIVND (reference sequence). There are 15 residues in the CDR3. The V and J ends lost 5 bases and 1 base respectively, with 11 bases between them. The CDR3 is CASSFPGLTNEKLFF. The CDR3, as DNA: TGTGCCAGTAGTTTTCCAGGGTTAACTAATGAAAAACTGTTTTTT.

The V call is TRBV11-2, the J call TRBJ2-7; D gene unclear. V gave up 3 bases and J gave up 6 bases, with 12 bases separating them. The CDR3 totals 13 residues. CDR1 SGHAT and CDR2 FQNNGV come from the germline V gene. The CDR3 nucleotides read TGTGCCAGCAGCTTCGGAGCGTTGGGCGAGCAGTACTTC. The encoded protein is CASSFGALGEQYF.

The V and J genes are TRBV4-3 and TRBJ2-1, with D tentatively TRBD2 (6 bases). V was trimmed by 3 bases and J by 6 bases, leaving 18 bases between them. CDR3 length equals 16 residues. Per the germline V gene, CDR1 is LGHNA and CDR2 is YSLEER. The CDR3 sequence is CASSQSSAGSVNEQFF. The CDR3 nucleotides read TGCGCCAGCAGCCAGAGTTCCGCGGGATCTGTCAATGAGCAGTTCTTC.